Detailed here is one T cell receptor (beta chain). Its cognate antigen is unknown. This entry belongs to a study of cytomegalovirus exposure and HLA in healthy donors. Study results and limitations: Roughly uniform depth of sequencing across donors was assumed in presence/absence analyses.

This CDR3 region has 17 residues. The junction had 8 bases not matched to a gene; V was cut back by 6 bases and J by 2 bases. Germline V gene lookup returns CDR1 WSHSY and CDR2 SAAADI. The study ran its PCR with 60 Vbeta and 13 Jbeta primers. Method: immunoSEQ multiplex PCR; TCRdb's copy keeps in-frame clones and lacks some. Here the sample spans 250,000 to 350,000 clones, about nine tenths being singletons. The J gene is TRBJ2-2, the V gene TRBV10-2; 11 bases map to TRBD2. This TCR was recovered from a man aged 35-49 years in good health and CMV-seropositive. The sequencing input was PBMCs. In DNA, the CDR3 is TGCGCCAGCAGCCCGTTCCTAGCGGGAGGCAACACCGGGGAGCTGTTTTTT. Protein product: CASSPFLAGGNTGELFF.